This T cell receptor (beta chain) was recorded in a study of CD8 T cells in Susac syndrome. Roughly 0.5 to 1 ug RNA was reverse transcribed with random hexamers. MiXCR, run by TCRdb on the immunoSEQ multiplex PCR reads, gives a single entry per CDR3 protein. The profile covers 85,000 to 120,000 distinct CDR3 sequences, with 94% appearing a single time and around 0.4% taken by the ten largest. The sequence came from a human donor with Susac syndrome. Sample: CD8+ T cells from PBMCs.

The CDR3 DNA is TGTGCCAGCAGTATCTCCAGGGATCTGGAGCAGTACTTC. Protein product: CASSISRDLEQYF. The chain couples TRBV27 to TRBJ2-7; possibly TRBD1 for D (5 bases). The CDR3 is 13 residues long. Germline V CDR1 and CDR2: MNHEY, SMNVEV (reference sequence). Trimming removed 5 bases from V and 7 bases from J, with 15 bases in between.